Listed below are T cell receptor beta chains from one sample, sequenced in a study of blood T cells in healthy people across ages. One entry per CDR3 protein results from TCRdb running MiXCR on the 5' RACE reads. The table has roughly 1,000,000 distinct CDR3 sequences, approximately 26% seen once. This sample was also put to use in a study of T cells of mothers and their children.

Input material: blood. The receptors shown here come from a girl aged 2-10 years in good health. Each CDR3 is given with its conserved first and last residue. D genes are given only for firm matches. The size field is filled for only some rows; it gives once, few, many or a size class.

J: TRBJ2-7; D: .; size: .; V: TRBV28; CDR3: CASSLSPGNEQYF; DNA: TGTGCCAGCAGTTTGTCGCCGGGGAACGAGCAGTACTTC
J: TRBJ2-5; D: TRBD2; size: .; V: TRBV5-1; CDR3: CASSSELAEETQYF; DNA: TGCGCCAGCAGCTCCGAACTAGCGGAAGAGACCCAGTACTTC
J: TRBJ2-6; D: TRBD1; size: few; V: TRBV7-6; CDR3: CASSSRGQGGSGANVLTF; DNA: TGTGCCAGCAGCTCTAGGGGACAGGGAGGCTCTGGGGCCAACGTCCTGACTTTC
J: TRBJ2-4; D: .; size: few; V: TRBV5-1; CDR3: CASSSSNSAQNIQYF; DNA: TGCGCCAGCAGCTCCTCTAACAGCGCGCAAAACATTCAGTACTTC
J: TRBJ2-5; D: .; size: few; V: TRBV19; CDR3: CASSPLGIQETQYF; DNA: TGTGCCAGTAGTCCGCTTGGGATCCAAGAGACCCAGTACTTC
J: TRBJ1-4; D: .; size: .; V: TRBV12-3/TRBV12-4; CDR3: CASRRAPNEKLFF; DNA: TGTGCCAGCCGGAGGGCTCCTAATGAAAAACTGTTTTTT
J: TRBJ2-5; D: .; size: few; V: TRBV20-1; CDR3: CSARDWRTARETQYF; DNA: TGCAGTGCTAGAGATTGGAGAACAGCCCGCGAGACCCAGTACTTC
J: TRBJ2-1; D: TRBD2; size: few; V: TRBV4-1; CDR3: CASSQDPLAGGGSYNEQFF; DNA: TGCGCCAGCAGCCAAGATCCGCTAGCGGGAGGTGGGTCCTACAATGAGCAGTTCTTC
J: TRBJ2-7; D: TRBD2; size: .; V: TRBV27; CDR3: CASTAGVGSEQYF; DNA: TGTGCCAGCACCGCGGGGGTGGGGAGCGAGCAGTACTTC
J: TRBJ2-7; D: TRBD2; size: few; V: TRBV7-2; CDR3: CASSFGVITSGSSYEQYF; DNA: TGTGCCAGCAGCTTTGGTGTTATAACTAGCGGGAGCTCCTACGAGCAGTACTTC
J: TRBJ2-5; D: .; size: few; V: TRBV6-5; CDR3: CASSYSSVPQETQYF; DNA: TGTGCCAGCAGTTACTCTTCAGTACCCCAAGAGACCCAGTACTTC